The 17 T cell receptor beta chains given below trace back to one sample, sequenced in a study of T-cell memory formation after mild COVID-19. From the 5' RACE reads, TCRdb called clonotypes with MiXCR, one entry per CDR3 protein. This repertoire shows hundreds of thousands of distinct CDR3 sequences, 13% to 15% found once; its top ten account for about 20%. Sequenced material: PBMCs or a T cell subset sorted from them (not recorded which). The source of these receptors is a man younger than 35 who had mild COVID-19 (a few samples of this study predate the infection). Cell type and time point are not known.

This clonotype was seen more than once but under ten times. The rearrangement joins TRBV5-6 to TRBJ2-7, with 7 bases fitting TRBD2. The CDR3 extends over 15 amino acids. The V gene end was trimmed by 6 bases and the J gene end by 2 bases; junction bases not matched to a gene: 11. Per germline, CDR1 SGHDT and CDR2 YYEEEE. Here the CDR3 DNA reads TGTGCCAGCAAGAGCGGGATAACGAGCCCCTACGAGCAGTACGTC. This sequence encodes CASKSGITSPYEQYV.

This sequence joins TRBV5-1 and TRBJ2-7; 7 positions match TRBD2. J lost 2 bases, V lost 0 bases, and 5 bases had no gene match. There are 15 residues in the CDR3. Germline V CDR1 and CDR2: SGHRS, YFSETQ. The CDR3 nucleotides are TGCGCCAGCAGCTTGGGCCCAGCGGGAACCTACGAGCAGTACTTC. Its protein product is CASSLGPAGTYEQYF.

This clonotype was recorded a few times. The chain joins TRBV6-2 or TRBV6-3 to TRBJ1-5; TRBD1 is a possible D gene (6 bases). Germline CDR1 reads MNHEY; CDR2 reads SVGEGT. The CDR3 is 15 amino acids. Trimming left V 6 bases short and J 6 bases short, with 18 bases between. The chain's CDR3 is CASSPGRGGVQPQHF. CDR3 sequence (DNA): TGTGCCAGCAGCCCCGGTAGGGGGGGCGTTCAGCCCCAGCATTTT.

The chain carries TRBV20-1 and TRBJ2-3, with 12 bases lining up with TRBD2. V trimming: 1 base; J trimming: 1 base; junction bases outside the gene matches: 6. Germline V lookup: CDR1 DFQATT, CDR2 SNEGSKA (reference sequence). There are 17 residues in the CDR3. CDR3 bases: TGCAGTGCTAGAGGGCTAGCGGGGGGGCCAGGCACAGATACGCAGTATTTT. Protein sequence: CSARGLAGGPGTDTQYF.

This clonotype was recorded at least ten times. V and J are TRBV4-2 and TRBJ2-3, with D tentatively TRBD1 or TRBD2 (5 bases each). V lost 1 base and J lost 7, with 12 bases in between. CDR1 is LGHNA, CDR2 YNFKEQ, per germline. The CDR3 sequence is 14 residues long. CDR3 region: CASSQVGEGHTQYF. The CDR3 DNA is TGTGCCAGCAGCCAAGTTGGAGAGGGACATACGCAGTATTTT.

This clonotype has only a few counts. DNA for the CDR3: TGTGCCAGCAGAACTCTAGCGTCCCCGAACACCGGGGAGCTGTTTTTT. This codes for CASRTLASPNTGELFF. This chain joins TRBV7-8 and TRBJ2-2, with D perhaps matching TRBD2 (6 bases). Trimming left V 6 bases short and J 0 bases short, with 14 bases between. The CDR3 is 16 residues long. The V gene's germline CDR1 is SGHVS and CDR2 FQNEAQ.

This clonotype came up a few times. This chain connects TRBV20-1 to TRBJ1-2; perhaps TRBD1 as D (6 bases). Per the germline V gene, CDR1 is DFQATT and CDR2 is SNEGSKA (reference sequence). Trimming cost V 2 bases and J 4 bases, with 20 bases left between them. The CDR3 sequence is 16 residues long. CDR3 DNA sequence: TGCAGTGCTAGAAGTTTCTCGGACAGTGGGATCTATGGCTACACCTTC. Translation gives CSARSFSDSGIYGYTF.

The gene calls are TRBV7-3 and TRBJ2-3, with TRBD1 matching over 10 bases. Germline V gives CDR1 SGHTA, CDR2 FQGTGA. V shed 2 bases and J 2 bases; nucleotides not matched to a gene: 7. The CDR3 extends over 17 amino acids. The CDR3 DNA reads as TGTGCCAGCAGCTTAGACCGGGACAGGGGCCTCACAGATACGCAGTATTTT. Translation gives CASSLDRDRGLTDTQYF.

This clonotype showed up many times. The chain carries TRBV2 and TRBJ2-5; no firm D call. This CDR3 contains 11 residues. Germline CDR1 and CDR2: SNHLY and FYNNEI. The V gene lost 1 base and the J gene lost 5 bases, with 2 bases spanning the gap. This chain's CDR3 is CASSEEETQYF. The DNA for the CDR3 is TGTGCCAGCAGTGAAGAGGAGACCCAGTACTTC. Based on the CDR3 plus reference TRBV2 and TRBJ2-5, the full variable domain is EPEVTQTPSHQVTQMGQEVILRCVPISNHLYFYWYRQILGQKVEFLVSFYNNEISEKSEIFDDQFSVERPDGSNFTLKIRSTKLEDSAMYFCASSEEETQYFGPGTRLLVL.

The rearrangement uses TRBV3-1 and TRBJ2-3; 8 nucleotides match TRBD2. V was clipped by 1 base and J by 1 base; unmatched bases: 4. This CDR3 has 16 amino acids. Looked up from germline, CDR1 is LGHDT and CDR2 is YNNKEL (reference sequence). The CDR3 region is CASSQVRGGRTDTQYF. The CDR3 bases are TGTGCCAGCAGCCAAGTCCGCGGGGGGCGCACAGATACGCAGTATTTT.

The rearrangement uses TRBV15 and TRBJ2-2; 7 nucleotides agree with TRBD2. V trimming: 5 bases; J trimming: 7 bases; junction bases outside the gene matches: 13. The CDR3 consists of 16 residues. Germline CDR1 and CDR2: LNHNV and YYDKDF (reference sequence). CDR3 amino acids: CATSRRTSPTGGELFF. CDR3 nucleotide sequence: TGTGCCACCAGCCGAAGGACTAGTCCCACTGGCGGGGAGCTGTTTTTT.

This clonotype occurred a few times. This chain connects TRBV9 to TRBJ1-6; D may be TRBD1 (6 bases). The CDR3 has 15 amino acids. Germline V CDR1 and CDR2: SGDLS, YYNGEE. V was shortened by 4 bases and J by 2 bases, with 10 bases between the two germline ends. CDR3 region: CASSPRDTYNSPLHF. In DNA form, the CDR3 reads TGTGCCAGCAGCCCCCGGGACACCTATAATTCACCCCTCCACTTT.

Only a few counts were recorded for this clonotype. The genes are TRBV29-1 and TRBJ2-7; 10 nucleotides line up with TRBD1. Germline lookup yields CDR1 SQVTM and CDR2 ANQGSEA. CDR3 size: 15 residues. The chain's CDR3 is CSVEGIGTGENEQYV. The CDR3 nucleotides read TGCAGCGTAGAAGGGATCGGGACAGGGGAAAACGAGCAGTACGTC.

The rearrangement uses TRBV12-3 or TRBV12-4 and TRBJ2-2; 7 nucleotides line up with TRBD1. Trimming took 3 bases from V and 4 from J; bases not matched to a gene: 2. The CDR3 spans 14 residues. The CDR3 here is CASSLGQFTGELFF. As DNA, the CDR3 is TGTGCCAGCAGTTTGGGACAGTTCACCGGGGAGCTGTTTTTT.

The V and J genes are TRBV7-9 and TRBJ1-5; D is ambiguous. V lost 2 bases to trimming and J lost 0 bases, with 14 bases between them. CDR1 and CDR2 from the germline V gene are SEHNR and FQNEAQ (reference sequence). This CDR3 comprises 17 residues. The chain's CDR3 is CASSLYEGAYSNQPQHF. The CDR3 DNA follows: TGTGCCAGCAGCTTATACGAGGGCGCATATAGCAATCAGCCCCAGCATTTT.

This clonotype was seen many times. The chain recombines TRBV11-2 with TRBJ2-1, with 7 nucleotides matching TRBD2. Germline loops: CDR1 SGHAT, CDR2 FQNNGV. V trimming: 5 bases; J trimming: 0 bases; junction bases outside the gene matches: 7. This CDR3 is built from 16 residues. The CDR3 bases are TGTGCCAGCAGCCTTAGCGGGTTCAGCTCCTACAATGAGCAGTTCTTC. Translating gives CASSLSGFSSYNEQFF.

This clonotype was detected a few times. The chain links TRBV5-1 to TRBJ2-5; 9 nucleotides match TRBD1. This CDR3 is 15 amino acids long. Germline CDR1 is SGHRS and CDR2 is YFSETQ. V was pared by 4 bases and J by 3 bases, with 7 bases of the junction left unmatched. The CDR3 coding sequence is TGCGCCAGCAGCCATAGGACAGGGGATGAAGAGACCCAGTACTTC. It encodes CASSHRTGDEETQYF.